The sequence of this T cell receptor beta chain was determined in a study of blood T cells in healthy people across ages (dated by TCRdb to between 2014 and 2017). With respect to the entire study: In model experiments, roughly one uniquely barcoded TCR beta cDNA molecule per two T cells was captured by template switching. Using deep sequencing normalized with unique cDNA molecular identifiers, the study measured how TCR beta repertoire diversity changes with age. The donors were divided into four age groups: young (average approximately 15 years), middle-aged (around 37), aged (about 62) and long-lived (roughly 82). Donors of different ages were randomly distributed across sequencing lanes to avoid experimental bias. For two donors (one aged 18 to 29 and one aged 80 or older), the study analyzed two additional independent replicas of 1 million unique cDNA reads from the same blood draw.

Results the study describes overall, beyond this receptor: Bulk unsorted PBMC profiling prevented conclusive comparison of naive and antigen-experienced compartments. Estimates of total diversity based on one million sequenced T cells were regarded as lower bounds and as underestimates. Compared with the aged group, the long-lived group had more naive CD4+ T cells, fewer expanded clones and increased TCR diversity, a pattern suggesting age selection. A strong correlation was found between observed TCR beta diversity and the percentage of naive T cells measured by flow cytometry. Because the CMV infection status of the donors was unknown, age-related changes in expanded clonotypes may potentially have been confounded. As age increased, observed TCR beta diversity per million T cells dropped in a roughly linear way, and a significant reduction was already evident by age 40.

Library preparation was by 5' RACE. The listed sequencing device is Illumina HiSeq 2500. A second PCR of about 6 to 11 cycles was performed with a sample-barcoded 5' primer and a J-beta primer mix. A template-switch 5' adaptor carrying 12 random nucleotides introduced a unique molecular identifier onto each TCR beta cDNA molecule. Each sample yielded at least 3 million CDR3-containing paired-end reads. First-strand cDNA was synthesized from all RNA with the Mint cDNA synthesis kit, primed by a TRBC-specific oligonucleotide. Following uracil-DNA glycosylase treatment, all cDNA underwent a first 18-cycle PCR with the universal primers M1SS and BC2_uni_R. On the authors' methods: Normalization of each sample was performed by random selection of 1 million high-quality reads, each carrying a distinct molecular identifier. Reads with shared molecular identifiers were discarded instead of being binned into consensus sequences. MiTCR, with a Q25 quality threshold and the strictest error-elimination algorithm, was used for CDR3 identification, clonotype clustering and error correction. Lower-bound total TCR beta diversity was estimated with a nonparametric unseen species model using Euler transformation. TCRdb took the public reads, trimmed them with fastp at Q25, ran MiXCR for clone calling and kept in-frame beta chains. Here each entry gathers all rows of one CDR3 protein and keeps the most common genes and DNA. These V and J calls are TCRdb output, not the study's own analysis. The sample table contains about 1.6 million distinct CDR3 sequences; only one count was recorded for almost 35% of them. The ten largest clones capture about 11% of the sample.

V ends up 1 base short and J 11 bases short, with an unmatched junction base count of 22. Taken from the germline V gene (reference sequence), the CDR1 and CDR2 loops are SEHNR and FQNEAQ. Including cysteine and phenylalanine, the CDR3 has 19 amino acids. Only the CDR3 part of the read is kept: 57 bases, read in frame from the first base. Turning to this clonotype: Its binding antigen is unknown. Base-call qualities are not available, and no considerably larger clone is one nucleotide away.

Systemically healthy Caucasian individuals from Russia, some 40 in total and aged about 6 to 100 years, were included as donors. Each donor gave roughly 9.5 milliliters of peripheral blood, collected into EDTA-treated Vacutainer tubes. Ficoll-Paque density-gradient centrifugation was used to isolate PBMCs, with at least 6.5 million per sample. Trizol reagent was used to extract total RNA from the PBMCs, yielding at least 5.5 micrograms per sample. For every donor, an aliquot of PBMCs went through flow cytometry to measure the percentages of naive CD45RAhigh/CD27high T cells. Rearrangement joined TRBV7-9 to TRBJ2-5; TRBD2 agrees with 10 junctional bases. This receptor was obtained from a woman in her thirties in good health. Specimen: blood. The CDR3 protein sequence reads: CASSLVRPLAGVERREQYF. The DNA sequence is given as TGTGCCAGCAGCTTAGTTCGCCCCCTAGCGGGAGTGGAGAGGAGGGAGCAGTACTTC.